Presented here are 19 T cell receptor beta chains from one specimen sequenced in a study of blood T cell repertoires in COVID-19. The repertoire was sequenced with immunoSEQ multiplex PCR; TCRdb's copy has only in-frame clones and lacks some. This table holds approximately 200,000 clones, about 90% found once. The sequenced sample was peripheral blood. The receptors originated from a man between 40 and 49 years old with active or convalescent COVID-19.

The genes are TRBV28 and TRBJ2-1; the D is unclear. V was shortened by 2 bases and J by 6 bases, with 14 bases between the two germline ends. The CDR3 length is 15 residues. The germline V gene encodes CDR1 MDHEN and CDR2 SYDVKM. CDR3 sequence (DNA): TGTGCCAGCAGTTTACCCGTGGGCCTTATCAATGAGCAGTTCTTC. As protein: CASSLPVGLINEQFF.

V and J are TRBV2 and TRBJ1-1, with TRBD1 matching 8 bases. J was trimmed by 3 bases and V by 7 bases; bases with no gene match: 7. In germline, CDR1 is SNHLY, CDR2 FYNNEI. CDR3 length equals 14 residues. CDR3 DNA sequence: TGTGCCAGCACTTTGGACAGGGATGACACTGAAGCTTTCTTT. It specifies CASTLDRDDTEAFF.

This clone was observed a single time. This chain joins TRBV7-2 and TRBJ2-7; D unresolved. Germline CDR1 SGHTA, CDR2 FQGNSA. This CDR3 region has 14 residues. V was shortened by 2 bases and J by 0 bases, with 8 bases between the two germline ends. CDR3 region: CASSLTRSSYEQYF. For the CDR3, the DNA is TGTGCCAGCAGCTTAACCCGGAGCTCCTACGAGCAGTACTTC.

The chain links TRBV27 to TRBJ1-5; D is unclear. The CDR3 length is 14 residues. Germline CDR1 reads MNHEY; CDR2 reads SMNVEV (reference sequence). Between the trimmed V and J ends, which lost 4 bases and 1 base, there was a span of 8 bases. CDR3 loop: CASSYTGSNQPQHF. In nucleotides, the CDR3 is TGTGCCAGCAGTTACACGGGGAGCAATCAGCCCCAGCATTTT.

This chain connects TRBV5-1 to TRBJ1-3; possibly TRBD1 for D (5 bases). This CDR3 region has 14 residues. V shed 2 bases and J shed 8 bases, with 14 bases lying between them. Germline CDR1 and CDR2: SGHRS and YFSETQ. CDR3 amino acids: CASSFAGREDTIYF. DNA for the CDR3: TGCGCCAGCAGCTTCGCAGGGAGGGAAGACACCATATATTTT.

CDR3 DNA sequence: TGCGCCAGCAGCTTGGGGACAGGGGGCAGTGACTATGGCTACACCTTC. Protein product: CASSLGTGGSDYGYTF. The chain combines TRBV5-1 with TRBJ1-2, with TRBD1 matching over 11 bases. The CDR3 has 16 residues. V shed 0 bases, J shed 3 bases, and the junction held 4 bases outside the gene matches. The germline CDR1 and CDR2 sequences are SGHRS and YFSETQ.

This sequence joins TRBV4-2 and TRBJ1-4; TRBD1 agrees at 7 bases. Germline V CDR1 and CDR2: LGHNA, YNFKEQ. J gave up 0 bases and V 4 bases, and 14 bases lay outside the gene matches. The CDR3 has 19 amino acids. DNA for the CDR3: TGTGCCAGCAGCCGTCAGGAGGGACAGATGCTTGCAACTAATGAAAAACTGTTTTTT. Its translation is CASSRQEGQMLATNEKLFF.

The V call is TRBV5-1, the J call TRBJ2-2; maybe TRBD1 (6 bases). The length of the CDR3 is 13 residues. The germline CDR1 and CDR2 sequences are SGHRS and YFSETQ. Trimming removed 2 bases at V and 6 bases at J, with 8 bases between. CDR3: CASSFTGSGELFF. The CDR3 bases are TGCGCCAGCAGCTTTACAGGGTCCGGGGAGCTGTTTTTT.

The chain joins TRBV3-1 (or the pseudogene TRBV3-2) to TRBJ2-7; TRBD1 is a possible D gene (6 bases). The CDR3 is made up of 14 amino acids. V was pared by 3 bases and J by 2 bases, with 11 bases between. CDR1 and CDR2 (germline): LGHDT, YNNKEL (reference sequence). The CDR3 DNA reads as TGTGCCAGCAGCCACGACAGGTCTGCCTACGAGCAGTACTTC. Protein sequence: CASSHDRSAYEQYF.

The chain combines TRBV27 with TRBJ2-1; 14 bases agree with TRBD2. The CDR3 consists of 19 residues. In germline, CDR1 is MNHEY, CDR2 SMNVEV (reference sequence). The trim removed 2 bases at V and 0 bases at J, leaving 6 bases unmatched. The CDR3 DNA follows: TGTGCCAGCAGTTTAGGACCGGGACTAGCGGGAGTCTCCTACAATGAGCAGTTCTTC. Protein product: CASSLGPGLAGVSYNEQFF.

The CDR3 coding sequence is TGTGCCAGCAACGACAGGTTTAGCAATCAGCCCCAGCATTTT. Protein product: CASNDRFSNQPQHF. The chain uses TRBV19 and TRBJ1-5; tentative D call: TRBD1 (6 bases). CDR3 length: 14 residues. V lost 9 bases and J 0 bases, leaving 12 bases between the germline ends. Germline lookup yields CDR1 LNHDA and CDR2 SQIVND (reference sequence).

The J gene is TRBJ2-1, the V gene TRBV27, with D possibly matching TRBD2 (5 bases). The CDR3 sequence is 13 residues long. Germline CDR1 MNHEY, CDR2 SMNVEV (reference sequence). V lost 5 bases and J 5 bases, leaving 10 bases between the germline ends. The CDR3 protein is CASSATRNNEQFF. CDR3 nucleotide sequence: TGTGCCAGCAGTGCCACTAGAAACAATGAGCAGTTCTTC.

The V gene is TRBV27, the J gene TRBJ1-1; 9 bases map to TRBD1. The CDR3 loop spans 14 amino acids. The J segment lost 4 bases and the V segment lost 5 bases, leaving 5 bases of the junction unmatched. CDR1 and CDR2 from the germline V gene are MNHEY and SMNVEV (reference sequence). DNA for the CDR3: TGTGCCAGCAGTCGGGACAGGGAGGGCACTGAAGCTTTCTTT. Its translation is CASSRDREGTEAFF.

This chain connects TRBV28 to TRBJ1-2, with D possibly TRBD1 on 5 matching bases. Germline-derived CDR1 and CDR2 are MDHEN and SYDVKM. The CDR3 contains 14 residues. Trimming cost V 2 bases and J 7 bases, with 14 bases left between them. CDR3 nucleotides: TGTGCCAGCAGTTTACCCCGCAGGGTGGTTGGCTACACCTTC. Translation: CASSLPRRVVGYTF.

V usage is TRBV7-6 and J usage is TRBJ1-2; perhaps TRBD1 as D (6 bases). V was trimmed by 1 base and J by 5 bases, leaving 14 bases between them. Germline-derived CDR1 and CDR2 are SGHVS and FNYEAQ. The CDR3 has 15 residues. In DNA, the CDR3 is TGTGCCAGCAGCTTAGTGGGGCCTCAGGGGTATGGCTACACCTTC. This sequence encodes CASSLVGPQGYGYTF.

V and J are TRBV27 and TRBJ2-1; possible D gene TRBD1, 5 bases. Germline V gene lookup returns CDR1 MNHEY and CDR2 SMNVEV (reference sequence). This CDR3 region has 13 residues. Trimming shortened V by 2 bases and J by 4 bases, and 6 bases separated the two germline ends. The CDR3 bases are TGTGCCAGCAGTTTACCAGGGTACAATGAGCAGTTCTTC. Protein: CASSLPGYNEQFF.

The chain links TRBV5-3 to TRBJ2-6; no reliable D call. TRBV5-3 is known as an ORF, though its function is uncertain. V was shortened by 0 bases and J by 0 bases, with 10 bases between the two germline ends. This CDR3 is 17 amino acids long. In DNA form, the CDR3 reads TGTGCCAGAAGCTTGGATCCAGGTTTCTCTGGGGCCAACGTCCTGACTTTC. Translating it yields CARSLDPGFSGANVLTF.

This chain joins TRBV18 and TRBJ2-7; D not resolved. Trimming pared 1 base from V and 1 base from J, leaving 8 bases between. The V gene's germline CDR1 is KGHSH and CDR2 LQKENI. This CDR3 region has 14 residues. The CDR3 sequence: CASSPREFSYEQYF. DNA of the CDR3: TGTGCCAGCTCACCACGAGAGTTTTCCTACGAGCAGTACTTC.

CDR3 region: CASSYQQSNTEAFF. The CDR3 nucleotides are TGTGCCAGCAGTTATCAACAATCGAACACTGAAGCTTTCTTT. The chain employs TRBV6-5 and TRBJ1-1; D remains unclear. The CDR3 is 14 amino acids. From germline, CDR1 is MNHEY and CDR2 SVGAGI. V dropped 3 bases and J dropped 1 base, with 9 bases sitting between them.